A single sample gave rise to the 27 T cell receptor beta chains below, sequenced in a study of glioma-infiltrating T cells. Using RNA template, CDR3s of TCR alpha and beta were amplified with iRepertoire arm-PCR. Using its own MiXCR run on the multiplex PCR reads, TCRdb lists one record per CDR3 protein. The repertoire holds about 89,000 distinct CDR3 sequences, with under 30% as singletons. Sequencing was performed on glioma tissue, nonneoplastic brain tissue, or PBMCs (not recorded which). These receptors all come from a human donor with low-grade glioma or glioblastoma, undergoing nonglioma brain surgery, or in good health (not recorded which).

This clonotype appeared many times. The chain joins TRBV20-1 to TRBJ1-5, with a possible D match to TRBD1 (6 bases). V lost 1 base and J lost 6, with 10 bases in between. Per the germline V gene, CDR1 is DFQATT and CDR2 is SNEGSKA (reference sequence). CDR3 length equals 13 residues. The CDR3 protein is CSARGQAIQPQHF. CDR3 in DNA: TGCAGTGCTAGAGGACAGGCTATTCAGCCCCAGCATTTT.

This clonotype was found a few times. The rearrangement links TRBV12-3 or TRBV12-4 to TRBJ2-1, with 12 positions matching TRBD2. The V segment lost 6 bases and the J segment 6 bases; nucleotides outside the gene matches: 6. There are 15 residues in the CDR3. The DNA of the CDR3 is TGTGCCAGCAGCTCTAGCGGGGGGGAGACCAATGAGCAGTTCTTC. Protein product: CASSSSGGETNEQFF.

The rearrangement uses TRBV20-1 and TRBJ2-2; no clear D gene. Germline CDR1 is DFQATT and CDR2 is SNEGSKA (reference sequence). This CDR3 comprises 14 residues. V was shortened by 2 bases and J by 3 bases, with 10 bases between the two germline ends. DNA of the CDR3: TGCAGTGCTAGAAGGGCAGCCTACACCGGGGAGCTGTTTTTT. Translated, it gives CSARRAAYTGELFF.

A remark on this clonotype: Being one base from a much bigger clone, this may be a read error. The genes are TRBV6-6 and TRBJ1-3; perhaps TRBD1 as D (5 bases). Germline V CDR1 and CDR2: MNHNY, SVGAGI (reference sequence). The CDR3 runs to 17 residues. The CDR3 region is CASSQKGSRGNGNAIYF. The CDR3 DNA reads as TGTGCCAGCAGTCAAAAAGGCTCCCGGGGCAATGGAAACGCCATATATTTT.

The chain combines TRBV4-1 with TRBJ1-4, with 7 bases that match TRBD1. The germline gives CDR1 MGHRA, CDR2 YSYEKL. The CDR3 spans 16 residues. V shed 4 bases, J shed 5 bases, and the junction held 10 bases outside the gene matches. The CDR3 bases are TGCGCCAGCAGCCTTGGACAGGCGTCAGCAAATGAAAAACTGTTTTTT. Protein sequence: CASSLGQASANEKLFF.

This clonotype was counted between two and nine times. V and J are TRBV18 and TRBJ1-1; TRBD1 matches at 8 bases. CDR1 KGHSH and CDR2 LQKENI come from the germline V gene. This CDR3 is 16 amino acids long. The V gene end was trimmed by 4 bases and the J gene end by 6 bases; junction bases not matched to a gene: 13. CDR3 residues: CASSRGTGRMGPEAFF. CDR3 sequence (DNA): TGTGCCAGCTCACGGGGGACAGGACGAATGGGGCCTGAAGCTTTCTTT.

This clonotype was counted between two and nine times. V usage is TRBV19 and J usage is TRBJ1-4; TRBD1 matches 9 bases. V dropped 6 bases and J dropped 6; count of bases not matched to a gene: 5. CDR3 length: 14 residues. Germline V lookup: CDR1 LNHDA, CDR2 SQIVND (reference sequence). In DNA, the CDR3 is TGTGCCAGTAGCCACAGGGGGCGTGATGAAAAACTGTTTTTT. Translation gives CASSHRGRDEKLFF.

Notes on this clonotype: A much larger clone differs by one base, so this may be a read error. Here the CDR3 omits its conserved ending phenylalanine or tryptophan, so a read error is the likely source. The CDR3 bases are TGCAGCGTTGAAGATACCGGCGGAGGAAACTATGGCTACACCTGC. As protein: CSVEDTGGGNYGYTC. The V call is TRBV29-1, the J call TRBJ1-2; D not certain. Trimming removed 0 bases at V and 2 bases at J, with 13 bases between. Germline loops: CDR1 SQVTM, CDR2 ANQGSEA. CDR3 length: 15 residues.

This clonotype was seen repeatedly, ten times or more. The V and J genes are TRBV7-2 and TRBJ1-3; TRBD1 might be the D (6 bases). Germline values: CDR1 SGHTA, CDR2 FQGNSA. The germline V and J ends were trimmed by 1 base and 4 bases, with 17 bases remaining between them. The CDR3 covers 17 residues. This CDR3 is CASSLVGGGTPGNTIYF. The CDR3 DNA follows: TGTGCCAGCAGCTTAGTAGGGGGAGGGACACCCGGAAACACCATATATTTT.

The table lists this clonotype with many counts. The CDR3 here is CASSQAKRPMSSYNEQFF. In DNA form, the CDR3 reads TGTGCCAGCAGCCAAGCTAAGCGGCCAATGAGCTCCTACAATGAGCAGTTCTTC. The chain carries TRBV3-1 and TRBJ2-1, with a tentative D call TRBD2 (5 bases). Trimming pared 1 base from V and 0 bases from J, leaving 16 bases between. CDR1 is LGHDT, CDR2 YNNKEL, per germline (reference sequence). This CDR3 spans 18 amino acids.

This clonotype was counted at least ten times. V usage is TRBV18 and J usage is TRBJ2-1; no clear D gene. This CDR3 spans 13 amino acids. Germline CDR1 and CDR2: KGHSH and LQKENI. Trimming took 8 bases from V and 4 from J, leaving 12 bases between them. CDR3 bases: TGTGCCAGCAGCCCACCTTCATACAATGAGCAGTTCTTC. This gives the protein CASSPPSYNEQFF.

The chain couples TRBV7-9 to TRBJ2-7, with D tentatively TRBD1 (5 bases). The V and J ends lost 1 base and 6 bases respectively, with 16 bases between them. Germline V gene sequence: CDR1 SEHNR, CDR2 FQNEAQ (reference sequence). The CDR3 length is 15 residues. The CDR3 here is CASSLGGTQGTEQYF. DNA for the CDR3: TGTGCCAGCAGCTTAGGGGGCACCCAGGGAACCGAGCAGTACTTC.

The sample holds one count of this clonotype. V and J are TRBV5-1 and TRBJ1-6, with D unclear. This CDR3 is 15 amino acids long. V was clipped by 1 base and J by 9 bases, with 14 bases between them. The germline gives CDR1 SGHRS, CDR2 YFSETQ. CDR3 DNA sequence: TGCGCCAGCAGCTTGAGCTCTATGGCAGCTTCACCCCTCCACTTT. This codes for CASSLSSMAASPLHF.

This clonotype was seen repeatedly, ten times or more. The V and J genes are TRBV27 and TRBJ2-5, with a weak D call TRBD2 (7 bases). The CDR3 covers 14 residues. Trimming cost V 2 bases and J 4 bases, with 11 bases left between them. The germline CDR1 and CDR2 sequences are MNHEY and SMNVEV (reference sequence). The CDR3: CASSLRGRGETQYF. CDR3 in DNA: TGTGCCAGCAGTTTAAGGGGGAGGGGAGAGACCCAGTACTTC.

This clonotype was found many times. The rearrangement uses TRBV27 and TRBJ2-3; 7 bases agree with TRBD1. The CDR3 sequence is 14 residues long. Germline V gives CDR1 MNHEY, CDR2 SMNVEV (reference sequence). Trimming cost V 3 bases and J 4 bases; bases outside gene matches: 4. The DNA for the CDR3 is TGTGCCAGCAGTTTTTACAGGGGTGCAGATACGCAGTATTTT. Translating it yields CASSFYRGADTQYF.

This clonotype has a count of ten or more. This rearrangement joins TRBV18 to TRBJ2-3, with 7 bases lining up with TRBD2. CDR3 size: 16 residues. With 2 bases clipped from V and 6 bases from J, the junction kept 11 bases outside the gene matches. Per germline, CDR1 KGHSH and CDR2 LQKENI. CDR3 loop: CASSPMTSTGLDTQYF. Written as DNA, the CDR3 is TGTGCCAGCTCACCAATGACTAGCACGGGTCTGGATACGCAGTATTTT.

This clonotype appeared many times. For the CDR3, the DNA is TGCAGTGCTTACTCCCCGACAGGGTATACGCAGTATTTT. As protein: CSAYSPTGYTQYF. The chain links TRBV20-1 to TRBJ2-3; 7 bases agree with TRBD1. J lost 7 bases, V lost 5 bases, and 9 bases had no gene match. There are 13 residues in the CDR3. Per the germline V gene, CDR1 is DFQATT and CDR2 is SNEGSKA (reference sequence).

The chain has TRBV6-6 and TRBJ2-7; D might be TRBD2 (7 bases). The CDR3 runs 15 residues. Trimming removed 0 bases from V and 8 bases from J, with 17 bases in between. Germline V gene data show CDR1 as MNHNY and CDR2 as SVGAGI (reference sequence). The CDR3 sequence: CASSYSAGLGDKQYF. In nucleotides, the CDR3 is TGTGCCAGCAGTTACTCTGCCGGACTAGGGGACAAGCAGTACTTC.

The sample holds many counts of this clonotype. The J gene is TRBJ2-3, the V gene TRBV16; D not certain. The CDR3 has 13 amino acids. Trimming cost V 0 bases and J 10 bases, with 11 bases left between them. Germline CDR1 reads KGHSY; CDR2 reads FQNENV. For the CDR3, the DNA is TGTGCCAGCAGCCAATCTTCTAGGCAGTCGCAGTATTTT. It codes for CASSQSSRQSQYF.

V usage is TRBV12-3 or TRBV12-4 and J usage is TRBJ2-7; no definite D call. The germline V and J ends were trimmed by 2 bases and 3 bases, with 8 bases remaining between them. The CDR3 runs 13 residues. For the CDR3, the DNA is TGTGCCAGCAGTTTAATGGGTGTCTACGAGCAGTACTTC. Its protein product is CASSLMGVYEQYF.

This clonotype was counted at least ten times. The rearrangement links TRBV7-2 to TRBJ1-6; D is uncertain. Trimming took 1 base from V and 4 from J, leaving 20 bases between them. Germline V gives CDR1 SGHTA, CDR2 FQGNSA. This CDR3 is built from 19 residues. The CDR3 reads CASSLVGWRPQTYNSPLHF. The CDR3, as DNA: TGTGCCAGCAGCTTAGTAGGATGGCGACCACAAACATATAATTCACCCCTCCACTTT. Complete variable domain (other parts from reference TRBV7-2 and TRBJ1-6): GAGVSQSPSNKVTEKGKDVELRCDPISGHTALYWYRQSLGQGLEFLIYFQGNSAPDKSGLPSDRFSAERTGGSVSTLTIQRTQQEDSAVYLCASSLVGWRPQTYNSPLHFGNGTRLTVT.

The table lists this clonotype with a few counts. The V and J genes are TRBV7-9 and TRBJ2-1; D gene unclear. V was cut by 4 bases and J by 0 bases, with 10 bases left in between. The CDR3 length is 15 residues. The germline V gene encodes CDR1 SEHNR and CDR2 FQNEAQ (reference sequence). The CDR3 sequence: CASSSQLNSYNEQFF. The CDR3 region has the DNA TGTGCCAGCAGCTCACAGCTCAACTCCTACAATGAGCAGTTCTTC.

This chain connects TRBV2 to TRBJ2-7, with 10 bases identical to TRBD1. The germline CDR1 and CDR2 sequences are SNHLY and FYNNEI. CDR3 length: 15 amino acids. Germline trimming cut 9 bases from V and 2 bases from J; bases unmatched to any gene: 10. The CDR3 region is CASTTDRGITYEQYF. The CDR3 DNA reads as TGTGCCAGTACCACGGACAGGGGGATCACCTACGAGCAGTACTTC.

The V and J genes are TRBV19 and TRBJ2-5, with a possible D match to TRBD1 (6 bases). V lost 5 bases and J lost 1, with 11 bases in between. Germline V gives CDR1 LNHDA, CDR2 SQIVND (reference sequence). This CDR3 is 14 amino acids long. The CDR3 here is CASSPGTTQETQYF. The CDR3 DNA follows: TGTGCCAGTAGTCCTGGGACAACCCAAGAGACCCAGTACTTC.

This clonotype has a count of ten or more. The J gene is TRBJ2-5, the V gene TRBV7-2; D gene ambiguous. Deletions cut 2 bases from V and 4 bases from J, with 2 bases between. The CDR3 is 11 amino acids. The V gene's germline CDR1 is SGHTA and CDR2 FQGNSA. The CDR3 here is CASSLTETQYF. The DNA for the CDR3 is TGTGCCAGCAGCTTAACAGAGACCCAGTACTTC.

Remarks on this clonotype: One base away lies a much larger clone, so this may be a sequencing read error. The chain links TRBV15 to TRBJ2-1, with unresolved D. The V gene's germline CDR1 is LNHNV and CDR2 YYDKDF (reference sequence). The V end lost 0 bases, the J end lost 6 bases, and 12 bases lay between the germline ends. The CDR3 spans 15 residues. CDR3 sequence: CATSREKQEFNEQFF. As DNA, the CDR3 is TGTGCCACCAGCAGAGAGAAGCAGGAGTTCAATGAGCAGTTCTTC. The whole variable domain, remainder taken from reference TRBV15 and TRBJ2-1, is DAMVIQNPRYQVTQFGKPVTLSCSQTLNHNVMYWYQQKSSQAPKLLFHYYDKDFNNEADTPDNFQSRRPNTSFCFLDIRSPGLGDTAMYLCATSREKQEFNEQFFGPGTRLTVL.

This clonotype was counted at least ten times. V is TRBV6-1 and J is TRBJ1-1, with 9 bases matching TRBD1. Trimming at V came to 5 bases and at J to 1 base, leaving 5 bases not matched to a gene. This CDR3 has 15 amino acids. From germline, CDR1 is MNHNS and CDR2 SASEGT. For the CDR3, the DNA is TGTGCCAGCAGTCCAGTACAGGGGGCGAACACTGAAGCTTTCTTT. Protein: CASSPVQGANTEAFF.